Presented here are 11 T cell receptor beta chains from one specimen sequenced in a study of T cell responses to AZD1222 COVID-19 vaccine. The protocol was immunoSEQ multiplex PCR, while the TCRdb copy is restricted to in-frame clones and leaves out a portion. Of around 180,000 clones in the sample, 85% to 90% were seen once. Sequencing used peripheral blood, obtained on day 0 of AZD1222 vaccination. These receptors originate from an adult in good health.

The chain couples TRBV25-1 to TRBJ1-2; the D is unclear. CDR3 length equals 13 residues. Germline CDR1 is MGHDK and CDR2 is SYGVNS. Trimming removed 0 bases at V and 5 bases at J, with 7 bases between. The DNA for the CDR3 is TGTGCCAGCAGTGAATACCCAGGATATGGCTACACCTTC. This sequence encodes CASSEYPGYGYTF.

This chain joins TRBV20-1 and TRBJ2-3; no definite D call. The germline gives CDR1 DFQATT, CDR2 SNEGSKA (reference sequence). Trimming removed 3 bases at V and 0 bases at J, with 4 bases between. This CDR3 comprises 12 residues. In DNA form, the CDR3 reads TGCAGTGCTAGTGTAAGCACAGATACGCAGTATTTT. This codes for CSASVSTDTQYF.

The CDR3 region is CSVRTTGFQYF. Written as DNA, the CDR3 is TGCAGCGTCCGCACTACAGGCTTTCAGTACTTC. The J gene is TRBJ2-4, the V gene TRBV29-1; maybe TRBD1 (5 bases). CDR1 and CDR2 (germline): SQVTM, ANQGSEA. V was clipped by 6 bases and J by 11 bases, with 14 bases between them. The CDR3 consists of 11 residues. Supplemented by reference TRBV29-1 and TRBJ2-4, the full variable domain reads SAVISQKPSRDICQRGTSLTIQCQVDSQVTMMFWYRQQPGQSLTLIATANQGSEATYESGFVIDKFPISRPNLTFSTLTVSNMSPEDSSIYLCSVRTTGFQYFGAGTRLSVL.

In DNA form, the CDR3 reads TGTGCCAGCAGCTCGGGGACAGGGGCAAACTACGAGCAGTACTTC. As protein: CASSSGTGANYEQYF. This chain uses TRBV7-2 with TRBJ2-7; TRBD1 matches 10 bases. CDR3 length equals 15 residues. J gave up 3 bases and V 4 bases, and 6 bases lay outside the gene matches. From germline, CDR1 is SGHTA and CDR2 FQGNSA.

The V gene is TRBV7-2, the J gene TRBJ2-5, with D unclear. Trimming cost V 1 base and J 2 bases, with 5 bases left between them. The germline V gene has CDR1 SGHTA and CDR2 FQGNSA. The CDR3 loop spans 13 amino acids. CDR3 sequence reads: CASSLGLQETQYF. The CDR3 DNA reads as TGTGCCAGCAGCTTAGGGCTTCAAGAGACCCAGTACTTC.

For the CDR3, the DNA is TGCGCCAGCAGCTTGGCCTTATCGGGGAGCACAGATACGCAGTATTTT. Protein sequence: CASSLALSGSTDTQYF. The chain carries TRBV5-1 and TRBJ2-3; weak D call: TRBD2 (5 bases). From germline, CDR1 is SGHRS and CDR2 YFSETQ. The CDR3 consists of 16 residues. The ends were cut back, 0 bases at V and 0 bases at J, with 11 bases in the middle.

CDR3: CASSLGTAVEAFF. The DNA for the CDR3 is TGTGCCAGCAGCTTAGGGACAGCGGTTGAAGCTTTCTTT. This sequence joins TRBV7-9 and TRBJ1-1; TRBD1 is a possible D gene (6 bases). Trimming removed 1 base at V and 7 bases at J, with 10 bases between. From germline, CDR1 is SEHNR and CDR2 FQNEAQ (reference sequence). There are 13 residues in the CDR3.

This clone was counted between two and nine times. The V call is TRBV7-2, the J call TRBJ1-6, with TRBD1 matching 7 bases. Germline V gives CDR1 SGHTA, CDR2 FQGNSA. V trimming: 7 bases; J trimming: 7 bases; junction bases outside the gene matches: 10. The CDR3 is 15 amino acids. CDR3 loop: CASTLNRGQNSPLHF. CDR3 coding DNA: TGTGCCAGCACGCTAAACAGGGGCCAAAATTCACCCCTCCACTTT.

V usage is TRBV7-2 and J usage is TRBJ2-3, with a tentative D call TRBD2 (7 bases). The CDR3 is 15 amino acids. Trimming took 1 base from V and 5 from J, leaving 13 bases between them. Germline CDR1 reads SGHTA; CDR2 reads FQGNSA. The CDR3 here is CASSLVRGAKDTQYF. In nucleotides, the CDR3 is TGTGCCAGCAGCTTAGTCCGGGGGGCCAAAGATACGCAGTATTTT.

Written as DNA, the CDR3 is TGTGCCAGCAGCGTAGCGGGGTTTGCCTACAATGAGCAGTTCTTC. Its translation: CASSVAGFAYNEQFF. The rearrangement joins TRBV9 to TRBJ2-1, with D perhaps TRBD2 (5 bases). Looked up from germline, CDR1 is SGDLS and CDR2 is YYNGEE. The CDR3 is 15 amino acids. Trimming shortened V by 0 bases and J by 2 bases, and 9 bases separated the two germline ends.

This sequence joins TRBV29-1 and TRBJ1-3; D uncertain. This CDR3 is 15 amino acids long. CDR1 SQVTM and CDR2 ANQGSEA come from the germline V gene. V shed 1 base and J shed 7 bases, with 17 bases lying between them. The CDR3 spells CSVEGRSGATNTIYF. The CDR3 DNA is TGCAGCGTTGAAGGCAGGTCTGGTGCTACGAACACCATATATTTT.